This T cell receptor beta chain emerged from a study of blood T cell repertoires in COVID-19. Germline V CDR1 and CDR2: SGHDN, FVKESK. V was pared by 2 bases and J by 7 bases, with 3 bases of the junction left unmatched. This CDR3 is 15 amino acids long. Assay: immunoSEQ multiplex PCR; the TCRdb copy retains only in-frame clones and omits some. The repertoire holds about 140,000 clones, with approximately 80% as singletons. Sequencing input: peripheral blood. The chain has TRBV14 and TRBJ1-6; 9 nucleotides line up with TRBD1. The sequence derives from a human donor in a cohort sampled during active COVID-19. The CDR3 DNA sequence: TGTGCCAGCAGCCAAAGCGACAGGGGGAATTCACCCCTCCACTTT. It yields the protein CASSQSDRGNSPLHF.